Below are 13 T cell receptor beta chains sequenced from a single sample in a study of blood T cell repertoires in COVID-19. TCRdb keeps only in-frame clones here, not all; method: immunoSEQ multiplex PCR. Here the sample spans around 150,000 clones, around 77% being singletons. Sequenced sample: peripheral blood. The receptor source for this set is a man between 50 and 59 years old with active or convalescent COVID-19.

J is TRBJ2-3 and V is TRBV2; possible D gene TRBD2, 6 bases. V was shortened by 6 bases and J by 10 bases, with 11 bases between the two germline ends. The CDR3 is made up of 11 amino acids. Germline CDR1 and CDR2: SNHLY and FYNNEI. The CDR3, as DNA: TGTGCCAGCAGGGTGACTAGGGCGCAGTATTTT. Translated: CASRVTRAQYF. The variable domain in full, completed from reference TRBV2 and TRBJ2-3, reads EPEVTQTPSHQVTQMGQEVILRCVPISNHLYFYWYRQILGQKVEFLVSFYNNEISEKSEIFDDQFSVERPDGSNFTLKIRSTKLEDSAMYFCASRVTRAQYFGPGTRLTVL.

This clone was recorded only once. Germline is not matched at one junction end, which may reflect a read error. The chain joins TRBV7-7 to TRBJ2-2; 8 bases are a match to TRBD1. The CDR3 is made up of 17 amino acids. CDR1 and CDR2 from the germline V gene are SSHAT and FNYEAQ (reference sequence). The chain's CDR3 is CASSLDQGAGNTGELFF. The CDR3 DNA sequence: TGTGCTAGCAGCTTGGATCAGGGGGCGGGAAACACCGGGGAGCTGTTTTTT.

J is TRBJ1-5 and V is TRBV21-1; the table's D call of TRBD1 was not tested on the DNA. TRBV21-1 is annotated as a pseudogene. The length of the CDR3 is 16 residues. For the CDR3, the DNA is TGTGCCAGCAGCAAAACCCCGACAGGGTTCAATCAGCCCCAGCATTTT. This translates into CASSKTPTGFNQPQHF.

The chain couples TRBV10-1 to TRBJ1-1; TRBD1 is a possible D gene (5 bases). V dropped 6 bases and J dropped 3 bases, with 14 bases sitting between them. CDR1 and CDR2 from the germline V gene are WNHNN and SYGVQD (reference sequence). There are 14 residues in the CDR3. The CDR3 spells CASRAGGLYTEAFF. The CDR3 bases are TGCGCCAGCAGGGCGGGGGGTCTTTACACTGAAGCTTTCTTT.

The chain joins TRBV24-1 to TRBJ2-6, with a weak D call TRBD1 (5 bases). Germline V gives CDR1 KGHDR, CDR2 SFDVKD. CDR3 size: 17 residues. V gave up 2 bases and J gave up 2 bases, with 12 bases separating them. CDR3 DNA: TGTGCCACCAGTGATTCGTCCTGGGGCGCTGGGGCCAACGTCCTGACTTTC. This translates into CATSDSSWGAGANVLTF.

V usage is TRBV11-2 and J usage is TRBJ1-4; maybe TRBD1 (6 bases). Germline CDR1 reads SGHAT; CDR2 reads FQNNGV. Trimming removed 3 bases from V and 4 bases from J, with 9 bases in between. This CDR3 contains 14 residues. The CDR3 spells CASSLNRVNEKLFF. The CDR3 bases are TGTGCCAGCAGCTTGAACAGGGTTAATGAAAAACTGTTTTTT.

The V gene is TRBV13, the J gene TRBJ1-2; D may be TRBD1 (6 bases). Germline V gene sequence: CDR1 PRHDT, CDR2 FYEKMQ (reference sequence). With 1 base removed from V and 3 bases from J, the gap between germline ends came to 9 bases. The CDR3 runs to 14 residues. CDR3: CASSLAGVHYGYTF. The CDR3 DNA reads TGTGCCAGCAGCTTAGCAGGGGTTCACTATGGCTACACCTTC.

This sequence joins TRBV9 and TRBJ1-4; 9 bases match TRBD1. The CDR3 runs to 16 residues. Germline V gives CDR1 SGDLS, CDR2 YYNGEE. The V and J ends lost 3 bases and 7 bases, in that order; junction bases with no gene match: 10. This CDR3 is CASSAPPTGGGEKLFF. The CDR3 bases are TGTGCCAGCAGCGCGCCCCCGACAGGGGGGGGTGAAAAACTGTTTTTT.

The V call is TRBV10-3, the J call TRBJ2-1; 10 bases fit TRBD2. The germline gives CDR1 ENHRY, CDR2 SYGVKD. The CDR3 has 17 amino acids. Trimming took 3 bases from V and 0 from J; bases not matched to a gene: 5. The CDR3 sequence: CAISDKSSGSSYNEQFF. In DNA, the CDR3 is TGTGCCATCAGTGATAAGTCTAGCGGGAGCTCCTACAATGAGCAGTTCTTC.

CDR3 sequence: CASSYSRDRGSTEAFF. The CDR3, as DNA: TGTGCCAGCAGTTACTCCCGGGACAGGGGGTCGACTGAAGCTTTCTTT. The chain links TRBV6-6 to TRBJ1-1; 11 bases agree with TRBD1. The CDR3 totals 16 residues. Trimming cost V 0 bases and J 5 bases; bases outside gene matches: 5. CDR1 and CDR2 from the germline V gene are MNHNY and SVGAGI (reference sequence).

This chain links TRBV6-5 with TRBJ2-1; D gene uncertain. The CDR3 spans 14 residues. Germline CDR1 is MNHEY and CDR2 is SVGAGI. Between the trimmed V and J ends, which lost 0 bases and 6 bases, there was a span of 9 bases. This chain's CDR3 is CASSYSRLINEQFF. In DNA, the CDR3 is TGTGCCAGCAGTTACTCGAGACTGATCAATGAGCAGTTCTTC.

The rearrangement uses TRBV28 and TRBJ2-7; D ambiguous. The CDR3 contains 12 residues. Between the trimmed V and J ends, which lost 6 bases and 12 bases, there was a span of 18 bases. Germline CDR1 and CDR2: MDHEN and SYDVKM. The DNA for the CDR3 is TGTGCCAGCAGCCCTAATGGCCCCGCGGCGTACTTC. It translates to CASSPNGPAAYF.

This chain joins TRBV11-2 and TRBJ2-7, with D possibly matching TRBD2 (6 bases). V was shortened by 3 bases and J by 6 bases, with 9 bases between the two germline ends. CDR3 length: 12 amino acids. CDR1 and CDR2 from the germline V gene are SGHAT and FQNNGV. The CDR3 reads CASSFNGGEQYF. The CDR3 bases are TGTGCCAGCAGCTTCAACGGGGGCGAGCAGTACTTC.